This TCR beta chain was documented in a study of blood T cell repertoires in COVID-19. Study-wide context: T cells, B-cell-depleted T cells, or PBMCs provided the cDNA or gDNA that served as material.

Germline V gene data show CDR1 as SGHRS and CDR2 as YFSETQ. This CDR3 is built from 16 residues. Deletions cut 0 bases from V and 2 bases from J, with 13 bases between. The method was immunoSEQ multiplex PCR; TCRdb's version includes in-frame clones alone and lacks a portion of them. The data contain roughly 320,000 clones, 85% to 90% of them seen just once; the ten biggest clones take up less than 4.5%. This study enrolled people aged roughly 18 to 89 from 20 to 25 US geographic areas. In Cohort 3, a recovered donor had either two negative PCRs, clearance, or symptom resolution. This TCR derives from a man aged 30 to 45 who had recovered from COVID-19. Sequencing was done on a sample of PBMCs or T cells enriched from blood (not recorded which). The V gene is TRBV5-1, the J gene TRBJ2-3; D is perhaps TRBD1 (8 bases). CDR3 loop: CASSLGQGTNTDTQYF. The CDR3 DNA reads as TGCGCCAGCAGCTTGGGACAGGGGACTAACACAGATACGCAGTATTTT.